The sequence of this T cell receptor beta chain was determined in a study of post-analysis software for immune sequencing data. Study-level information: The patients showed relapsing-remitting, secondary progressive and progressive-relapsing multiple sclerosis courses. Study-level results: Relative to controls, patients had five TRBV segments at higher frequency, with TRBV5-6, TRBV5-1 and TRBV20-1 among these. A significant reduction in normalized Chao1 diversity was observed in multiple sclerosis patients versus controls.

Unique molecular identifiers were built into the TCR beta cDNA libraries. One entry per CDR3 protein results from TCRdb running MiXCR on the PCR reads. Counted here are about 800,000 distinct CDR3 sequences, 25% to 30% occurring once; the ten biggest clones make up around 0.6%. V was clipped by 6 bases and J by 5 bases, with 10 bases between them. The germline V gene encodes CDR1 MNHEY and CDR2 SMNVEV (reference sequence). CDR3 length equals 12 residues. This clonotype was recorded a few times. Antigen unknown. Material for sequencing was blood. V gene TRBV27 combines with J gene TRBJ2-5; no firm D call. The clonotype was recovered from a girl between 10 and 17 years old with multiple sclerosis. CDR3 coding DNA: TGTGCCAGCAGCCAGGCATGGGAGACCCAGTACTTC. Translated, it gives CASSQAWETQYF.